Given below is one T cell receptor (beta chain) in context. Its cognate antigen is unknown. cDNA libraries for TRB were generated by 5' RACE incorporating UMI labels. TCRdb re-called the 5' RACE reads and catalogs CDR3 proteins one per entry, DNA excluded. Its table lists around 63,000 distinct CDR3 sequences. These data are taken from a study of CXCR3-negative and CXCR3-positive naive CD8 T cells. Study conclusions and caveats: The TRB CDR3s that CXCR3-positive naive cells carried were more hydrophobic than those of CXCR3-negative naive cells.

Germline V gene sequence: CDR1 MNHEY, CDR2 SVGEGT. The CDR3 runs to 14 residues. The chain uses TRBV6-2 or TRBV6-3 and TRBJ2-7. This clonotype was sampled from a human donor in good health. Some clones in this sample may be carry-over from other donors' samples. The sequencing sample was made of naive CXCR3+ CD8+ T cells from blood. Sample subset: CD45RO-CCR7+CD27+CD95- naive CD8+ T cells expressing CXCR3 (TNR3+). The CDR3 sequence: CASSDPLLSYEQYF.